These T cell receptor beta chains were read from a single sample in a study of T cell responses to AZD1222 COVID-19 vaccine. Clones were sequenced by immunoSEQ multiplex PCR, and TCRdb holds only the in-frame ones, with some missing. The data show 150,000 or so clones, 80% to 95% seen once. Sequencing was performed on peripheral blood, taken on day 0 of AZD1222 vaccination. The receptors were gathered from an adult in good health. Each CDR3 is given with its conserved first and last residue. The D gene is left open where the match is weak. Expanded clones get a size class; other rows say once, few or many, or leave the size out.

TRBD1 | - | TRBJ1-6 | TRBV3-1/TRBV3-2 | CASSSTGANSPLHF | TGTGCCAGCAGCTCTACAGGGGCTAATTCACCCCTCCACTTT
TRBD1 | - | TRBJ1-2 | TRBV7-2 | CASSLGQGGYGYTF | TGTGCCAGCAGCTTAGGACAGGGGGGCTATGGCTACACCTTC
TRBD1 | - | TRBJ1-2 | TRBV25-1 | CASSEGQPYGYTF | TGTGCCAGCAGTGAGGGACAGCCCTATGGCTACACCTTC
- | - | TRBJ1-1 | TRBV19 | CASSMTGAEAFF | TGTGCCAGTAGTATGACGGGTGCTGAAGCTTTCTTT
TRBD2 | - | TRBJ2-1 | TRBV9 | CASSASGSSYNEQFF | TGTGCCAGCAGCGCTAGCGGGAGCTCCTACAATGAGCAGTTCTTC
TRBD1 | - | TRBJ1-3 | TRBV3-1/TRBV3-2 | CASSQGDRGGNTIYF | TGTGCCAGCAGCCAAGGGGACAGGGGTGGAAACACCATATATTTT
- | - | TRBJ1-1 | TRBV20-1 | CSAYSVTEAFF | TGCAGTGCTTACAGCGTCACTGAAGCTTTCTTT
TRBD2 | - | TRBJ2-1 | TRBV28 | CASSGLAGFISYNEQFF | TGTGCCAGCAGTGGACTAGCGGGTTTTATCTCCTACAATGAGCAGTTCTTC
- | - | TRBJ1-1 | TRBV5-1 | CASGGVGGTEAFF | TGCGCCAGCGGGGGAGTCGGGGGCACTGAAGCTTTCTTT
TRBD1 | once | TRBJ1-1 | TRBV5-1 | CASSLGDRAGSEAFF | TGCGCCAGCAGCTTGGGGGACAGGGCAGGATCCGAAGCTTTCTTT
- | - | TRBJ1-1 | TRBV10-2 | CASSGATRTGWDEAFF | TGCGCCAGCAGTGGGGCCACCCGGACGGGGTGGGATGAAGCTTTCTTT
TRBD1 | - | TRBJ1-2 | TRBV7-9 | CASSSAGRGNGYTF | TGTGCCAGCAGCTCCGCGGGCAGGGGGAATGGCTACACCTTC
TRBD1 | - | TRBJ1-1 | TRBV28 | CASSRTGGARNTEAFF | TGTGCCAGCAGTAGGACAGGGGGCGCACGGAACACTGAAGCTTTCTTT
- | - | TRBJ1-1 | TRBV6-5 | CASSRDLGDGAFF | TGTGCCAGCAGCCGGGACCTGGGGGACGGAGCTTTCTTT
- | - | TRBJ1-1 | TRBV19 | CASSSSPGGYGTEAFF | TGTGCCAGTAGTAGTTCCCCTGGTGGGTATGGCACTGAAGCTTTCTTT
- | - | TRBJ1-1 | TRBV6-2/TRBV6-3 | CASSWAPGSEAFF | TGTGCCAGCAGTTGGGCCCCTGGCTCTGAAGCTTTCTTT